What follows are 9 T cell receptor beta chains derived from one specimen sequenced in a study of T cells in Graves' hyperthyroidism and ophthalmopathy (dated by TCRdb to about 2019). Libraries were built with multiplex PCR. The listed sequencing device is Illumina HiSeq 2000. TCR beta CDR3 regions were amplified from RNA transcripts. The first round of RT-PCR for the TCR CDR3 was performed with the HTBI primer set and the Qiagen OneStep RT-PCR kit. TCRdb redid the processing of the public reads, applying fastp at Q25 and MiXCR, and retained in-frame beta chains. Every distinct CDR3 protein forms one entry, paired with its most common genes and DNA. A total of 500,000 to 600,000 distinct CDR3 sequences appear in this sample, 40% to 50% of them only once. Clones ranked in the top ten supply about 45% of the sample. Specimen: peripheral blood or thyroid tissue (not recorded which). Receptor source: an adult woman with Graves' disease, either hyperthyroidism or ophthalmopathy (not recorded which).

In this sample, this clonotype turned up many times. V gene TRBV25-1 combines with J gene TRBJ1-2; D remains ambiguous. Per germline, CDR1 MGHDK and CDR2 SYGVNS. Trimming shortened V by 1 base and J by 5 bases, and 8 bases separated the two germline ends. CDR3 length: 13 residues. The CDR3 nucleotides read TGTGCCAGCAGTGAATCAGGCGTGTATGGCTACACCTTC. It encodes CASSESGVYGYTF.

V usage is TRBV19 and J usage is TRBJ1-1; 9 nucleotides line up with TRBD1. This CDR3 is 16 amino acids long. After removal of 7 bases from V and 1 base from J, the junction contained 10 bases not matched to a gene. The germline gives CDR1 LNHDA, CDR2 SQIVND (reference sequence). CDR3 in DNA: TGTGCCAGTAAAAACTGGGACAGGGAGAGGAACACTGAAGCTTTCTTT. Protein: CASKNWDRERNTEAFF. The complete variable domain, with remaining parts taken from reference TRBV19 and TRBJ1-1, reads DGGITQSPKYLFRKEGQNVTLSCEQNLNHDAMYWYRQDPGQGLRLIYYSQIVNDFQKGDIAEGYSVSREKKESFPLTVTSAQKNPTAFYLCASKNWDRERNTEAFFGQGTRLTVV.

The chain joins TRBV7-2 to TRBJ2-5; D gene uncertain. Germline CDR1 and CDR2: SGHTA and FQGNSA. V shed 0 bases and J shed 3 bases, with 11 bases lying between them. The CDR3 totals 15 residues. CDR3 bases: TGTGCCAGCAGCTTAGCCTGGCAGGTGGAAGAGACCCAGTACTTC. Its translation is CASSLAWQVEETQYF.

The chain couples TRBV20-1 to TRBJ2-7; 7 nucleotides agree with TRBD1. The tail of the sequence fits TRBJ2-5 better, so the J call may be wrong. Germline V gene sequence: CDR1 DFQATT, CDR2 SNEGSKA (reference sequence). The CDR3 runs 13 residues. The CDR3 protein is CSALGDSQETQYF. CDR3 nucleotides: TGCAGTGCTCTAGGGGACAGCCAAGAGACCCAGTACTTC.

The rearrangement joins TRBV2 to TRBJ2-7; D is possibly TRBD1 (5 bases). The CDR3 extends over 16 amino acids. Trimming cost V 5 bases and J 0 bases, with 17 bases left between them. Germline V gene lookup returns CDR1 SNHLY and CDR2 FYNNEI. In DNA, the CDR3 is TGTGCCAGCAGTTACCTTCGCCAGGGCGGCTCCTACGAGCAGTACTTC. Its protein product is CASSYLRQGGSYEQYF.

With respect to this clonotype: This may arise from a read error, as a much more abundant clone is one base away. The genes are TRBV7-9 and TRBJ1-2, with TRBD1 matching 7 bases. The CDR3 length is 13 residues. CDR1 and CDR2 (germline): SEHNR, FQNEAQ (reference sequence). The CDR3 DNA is TGTGGCAGCAGAACCGGGACAGCGGGTGGCTACACCTTC. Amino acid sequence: CGSRTGTAGGYTF.

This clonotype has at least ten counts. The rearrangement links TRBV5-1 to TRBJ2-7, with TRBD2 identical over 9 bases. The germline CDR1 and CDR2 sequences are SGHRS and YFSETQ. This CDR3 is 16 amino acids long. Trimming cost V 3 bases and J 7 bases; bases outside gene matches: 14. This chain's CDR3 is CASSSLAGRTVEEQYF. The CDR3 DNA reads TGCGCCAGCAGCTCGCTAGCGGGACGTACAGTGGAAGAGCAGTACTTC.

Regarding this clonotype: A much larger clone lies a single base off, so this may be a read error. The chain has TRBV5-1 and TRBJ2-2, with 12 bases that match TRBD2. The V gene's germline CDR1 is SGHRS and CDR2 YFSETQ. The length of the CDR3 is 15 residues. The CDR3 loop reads CASSDGLAGPGELLF. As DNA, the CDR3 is TGCGCCAGCAGCGACGGACTAGCGGGACCCGGGGAGCTGCTTTTT.

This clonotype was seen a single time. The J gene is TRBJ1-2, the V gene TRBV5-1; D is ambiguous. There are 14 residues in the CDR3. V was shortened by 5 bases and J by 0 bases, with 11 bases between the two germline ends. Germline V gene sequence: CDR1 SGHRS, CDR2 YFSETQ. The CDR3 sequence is CASREQTSNYGYTF. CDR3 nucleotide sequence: TGCGCCAGCAGGGAACAAACATCTAACTATGGCTACACCTTC.